A single sample gave rise to the 24 T cell receptor beta chains below, sequenced in a study of control samples from healthy donors and cancer patients. The repertoire was sequenced with immunoSEQ multiplex PCR; TCRdb's copy has only in-frame clones and lacks some. The data show roughly 170,000 clones, around 93% seen once. The sequencing sample was made of blood. These receptors originate from a woman aged 60 to 75 in good health.

The chain recombines TRBV6-5 with TRBJ1-1, with no clear D. The CDR3 sequence is 10 residues long. V gave up 10 bases and J gave up 2 bases, with 5 bases separating them. CDR1 is MNHEY and CDR2 is SVGAGI in the germline V gene. The CDR3 spells CAIGNTEAFF. The CDR3 DNA reads TGTGCCATCGGAAACACTGAAGCTTTCTTT.

This rearrangement joins TRBV5-4 to TRBJ2-2; D tentatively fits TRBD1 or TRBD2 (6 bases each). Germline V gene data show CDR1 as SGHNT and CDR2 as YYREEE (reference sequence). V was clipped by 1 base and J by 5 bases, with 12 bases between them. The CDR3 consists of 15 residues. The DNA for the CDR3 is TGTGCCAGCAGCTTGAGGGGGGCCGGTACCGGGGAGCTGTTTTTT. This encodes CASSLRGAGTGELFF.

This chain joins TRBV10-3 and TRBJ1-3, with D perhaps TRBD1 (5 bases). Trimming removed 6 bases from V and 0 bases from J, with 12 bases in between. Germline CDR1 is ENHRY and CDR2 is SYGVKD. The length of the CDR3 is 15 residues. The CDR3 sequence: CAISWDFNSGNTIYF. The CDR3 bases are TGTGCCATCAGCTGGGACTTCAACTCTGGAAACACCATATATTTT.

The chain links TRBV18 to TRBJ2-3, with 9 bases lining up with TRBD1. CDR3 length: 16 residues. V dropped 4 bases and J dropped 2; count of bases not matched to a gene: 7. Germline CDR1 KGHSH, CDR2 LQKENI. In nucleotides, the CDR3 is TGTGCCAGCTCACAAATTCGGACAGGGGACACAGATACGCAGTATTTT. It encodes CASSQIRTGDTDTQYF. Combining the CDR3 with reference TRBV18 and TRBJ2-3 gives the whole variable domain NAGVMQNPRHLVRRRGQEARLRCSPMKGHSHVYWYRQLPEEGLKFMVYLQKENIIDESGMPKERFSAEFPKEGPSILRIQQVVRGDSAAYFCASSQIRTGDTDTQYFGPGTRLTVL.

The chain joins TRBV5-8 to TRBJ2-5; 9 positions match TRBD1. The V segment lost 2 bases and the J segment 3 bases; nucleotides outside the gene matches: 8. Germline-derived CDR1 and CDR2 are SGHTS and YDEGEE. The CDR3 is 16 amino acids. Here the CDR3 reads CASSLVGDRVEETQYF. In DNA, the CDR3 is TGTGCCAGCAGCTTAGTCGGGGACAGGGTTGAAGAGACCCAGTACTTC.

This clone occurred a few times. This chain connects TRBV28 to TRBJ1-1, with D possibly matching TRBD1 (6 bases). The germline V and J ends were trimmed by 7 bases and 1 base, with 13 bases remaining between them. The V gene's germline CDR1 is MDHEN and CDR2 SYDVKM. The CDR3 covers 14 residues. CDR3 residues: CASILPGANTEAFF. DNA for the CDR3: TGTGCCAGCATTCTTCCAGGGGCGAACACTGAAGCTTTCTTT.

This chain connects TRBV4-1 to TRBJ1-1; D gene ambiguous. CDR1 and CDR2 (germline): MGHRA, YSYEKL. The ends were cut back, 1 base at V and 3 bases at J, with 12 bases in the middle. The CDR3 has 15 amino acids. CDR3 DNA sequence: TGCGCCAGCAGCCAAGGTATAGCCTTCGACACTGAAGCTTTCTTT. It encodes CASSQGIAFDTEAFF.

This clone was seen more than once but under ten times. The chain couples TRBV7-9 to TRBJ2-7; D is ambiguous. Germline CDR1 is SEHNR and CDR2 is FQNEAQ (reference sequence). With 3 bases removed from V and 4 bases from J, the gap between germline ends came to 7 bases. This CDR3 has 12 amino acids. CDR3 sequence (DNA): TGTGCCAGCAGCTTGCTCGGATACGAGCAGTACTTC. Its protein is CASSLLGYEQYF.

This clone has a single count. The chain couples TRBV12-3 or TRBV12-4 to TRBJ2-7; 8 bases fit TRBD2. The junction had 10 bases not matched to a gene; V was cut back by 6 bases and J by 9 bases. This CDR3 comprises 13 residues. CDR3 sequence (DNA): TGTGCCAGCAGCACGGGACTAGACGACCCGCAGTACTTC. Its protein is CASSTGLDDPQYF.

This clone came up once. At one of its ends the junction is not consistent with the germline gene, which may arise from a read error. V gene TRBV3-1 (or the pseudogene TRBV3-2) combines with J gene TRBJ1-5, with D uncertain. Germline V gene sequence: CDR1 LGHDT, CDR2 YNNKEL (reference sequence). The CDR3 contains 15 residues. The CDR3 loop is CASSQGRASNQPQHF. As DNA, the CDR3 is TGTGCCAGCAGTCAAGGTCGGGCCAGTAATCAGCCCCAGCATTTT.

The chain joins TRBV9 to TRBJ2-1; 8 nucleotides agree with TRBD2. CDR3 length: 15 amino acids. Germline V gene data show CDR1 as SGDLS and CDR2 as YYNGEE. The trim removed 0 bases at V and 2 bases at J, leaving 1 base unmatched. DNA for the CDR3: TGTGCCAGCAGCGTAGTTAGCGGGACCTACAATGAGCAGTTCTTC. Protein product: CASSVVSGTYNEQFF.

The genes are TRBV10-3 and TRBJ2-6; tentative D call: TRBD1 (6 bases). The V and J ends lost 7 bases and 2 bases respectively, with 15 bases between them. The CDR3 covers 16 residues. Germline CDR1 reads ENHRY; CDR2 reads SYGVKD. The CDR3 sequence is CAITPGQTTGANVLTF. The DNA of the CDR3 is TGTGCCATCACCCCCGGACAGACCACTGGGGCCAACGTCCTGACTTTC.

V usage is TRBV7-8 and J usage is TRBJ2-2, with no clear D. Germline assignment: CDR1 SGHVS and CDR2 FQNEAQ. Trimming removed 1 base from V and 1 base from J, with 10 bases in between. The CDR3 extends over 16 amino acids. The DNA for the CDR3 is TGTGCCAGCAGCTTAGTAGGGATTAGGAACACCGGGGAGCTGTTTTTT. Protein sequence: CASSLVGIRNTGELFF.

The chain couples TRBV5-1 to TRBJ2-7; 9 bases are a match to TRBD2. This CDR3 has 13 amino acids. V gave up 0 bases and J gave up 7 bases; unmatched junction bases: 2. Germline CDR1 and CDR2: SGHRS and YFSETQ. CDR3 amino acids: CASSLVSGGEQYF. In nucleotides, the CDR3 is TGCGCCAGCAGCTTGGTCAGCGGGGGGGAGCAGTACTTC.

The rearrangement joins TRBV12-5 to TRBJ2-5, with TRBD2 as a possible D gene (7 bases). Germline V lookup: CDR1 LGHNT, CDR2 FRNRAP. The CDR3 runs 16 residues. The V gene lost 1 base and the J gene lost 5 bases, with 17 bases spanning the gap. CDR3 residues: CASGLGGGLSLETQYF. CDR3 nucleotides: TGTGCTAGTGGTTTGGGGGGGGGCCTTTCCCTCGAGACCCAGTACTTC.

The V and J genes are TRBV11-1 and TRBJ1-5; 8 bases line up with TRBD1. CDR1 and CDR2 from the germline V gene are SGHAT and FQDESV (reference sequence). The length of the CDR3 is 15 residues. Trimming took 5 bases from V and 4 from J; bases not matched to a gene: 7. The CDR3 region is CASSRGRGQNQPQHF. The CDR3 DNA follows: TGTGCCAGCAGCAGGGGCAGGGGGCAGAATCAGCCCCAGCATTTT.

V is TRBV6-6 and J is TRBJ2-7; D is possibly TRBD1 or TRBD2 (5 bases each). Germline V lookup: CDR1 MNHNY, CDR2 SVGAGI (reference sequence). The CDR3 extends over 16 amino acids. V dropped 0 bases and J dropped 2 bases, with 14 bases sitting between them. The CDR3 spells CASSYSFRGVTYEQYF. In DNA form, the CDR3 reads TGTGCCAGCAGTTACTCGTTCCGGGGCGTAACCTACGAGCAGTACTTC.

The chain couples TRBV7-8 to TRBJ1-6, with D maybe TRBD1 (5 bases). The CDR3 totals 15 residues. Germline loops: CDR1 SGHVS, CDR2 FQNEAQ. The V end was cut by 6 bases, the J end by 10 bases, with 19 bases between. CDR3 region: CASRTMRGGPSPLHF. The CDR3 DNA reads TGTGCCAGCAGAACGATGAGGGGTGGGCCATCACCCCTCCACTTT.

The rearrangement links TRBV5-8 to TRBJ2-3; D may correspond to TRBD1 or TRBD2 (5 bases each). The CDR3 loop spans 16 amino acids. The V and J ends lost 4 bases and 1 base respectively, with 16 bases between them. Germline V lookup: CDR1 SGHTS, CDR2 YDEGEE. The CDR3 region has the DNA TGTGCCAGCAGCGTAATCCAGGGAGTAGGCACAGATACGCAGTATTTT. Its translation is CASSVIQGVGTDTQYF. Drawing the rest from reference TRBV5-8 and TRBJ2-3, the complete variable domain is EAGVTQSPTHLIKTRGQQATLRCSPISGHTSVYWYQQALGLGLQFLLWYDEGEERNRGNFPPRFSGRQFPNYSSELNVNALELEDSALYLCASSVIQGVGTDTQYFGPGTRLTVL.

V usage is TRBV19 and J usage is TRBJ1-2, with no clear D. The CDR3 is 15 residues long. Germline V CDR1 and CDR2: LNHDA, SQIVND (reference sequence). V lost 1 base and J 5 bases, leaving 14 bases between the germline ends. This chain's CDR3 is CASSIGQDLPYGYTF. DNA of the CDR3: TGTGCCAGTAGTATAGGGCAGGATCTTCCTTATGGCTACACCTTC.

In this sample, this clone turned up once. This sequence joins TRBV7-8 and TRBJ2-7; 7 nucleotides line up with TRBD1. Trimming took 0 bases from V and 2 from J; bases not matched to a gene: 13. CDR1 is SGHVS and CDR2 is FQNEAQ in the germline V gene. The CDR3 spans 18 residues. CDR3 in amino acids: CASSLAGQVDLGAYEQYF. Here the CDR3 DNA reads TGTGCCAGCAGCTTAGCCGGACAGGTCGACTTGGGGGCCTACGAGCAGTACTTC.

The chain employs TRBV10-3 and TRBJ2-2, with D possibly being TRBD1 (6 bases). The CDR3 covers 20 residues. Trimming left V 3 bases short and J 0 bases short, with 23 bases between. The germline CDR1 and CDR2 sequences are ENHRY and SYGVKD. Here the CDR3 reads CAISDRVQGKVGTNTGELFF. Here the CDR3 DNA reads TGTGCCATCAGTGATAGAGTACAGGGAAAGGTTGGGACGAACACCGGGGAGCTGTTTTTT.

V usage is TRBV5-1 and J usage is TRBJ2-2, with D uncertain. Trimming pared 1 base from V and 1 base from J, leaving 11 bases between. This CDR3 has 16 residues. CDR1 is SGHRS, CDR2 YFSETQ, per germline. CDR3 sequence (DNA): TGCGCCAGCAGCTTGAATGGAGCAAAGAACACCGGGGAGCTGTTTTTT. Its protein product is CASSLNGAKNTGELFF.

The chain joins TRBV14 to TRBJ1-2; the D gene is possibly TRBD1 (6 bases). The CDR3 totals 18 residues. Germline assignment: CDR1 SGHDN and CDR2 FVKESK. Trimming took 2 bases from V and 5 from J, leaving 24 bases between them. The CDR3 DNA is TGTGCCAGCAGCCAATATGGGACATCCCCTATTCCTTATTATGGCTACACCTTC. Protein sequence: CASSQYGTSPIPYYGYTF.